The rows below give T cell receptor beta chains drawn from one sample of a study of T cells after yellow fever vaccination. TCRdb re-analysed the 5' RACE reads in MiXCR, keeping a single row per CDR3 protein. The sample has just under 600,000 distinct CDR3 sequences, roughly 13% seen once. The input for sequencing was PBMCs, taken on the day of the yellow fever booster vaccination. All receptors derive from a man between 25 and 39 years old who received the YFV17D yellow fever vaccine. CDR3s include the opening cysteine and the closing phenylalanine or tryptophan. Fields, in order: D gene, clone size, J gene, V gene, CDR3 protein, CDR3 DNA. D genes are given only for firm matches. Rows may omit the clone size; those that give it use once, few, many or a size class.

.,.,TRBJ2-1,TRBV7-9,CASSETPADLEQFF,TGTGCCAGCAGCGAAACCCCTGCGGATCTGGAGCAGTTCTTC
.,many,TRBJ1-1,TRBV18,CASRTGYNTEAFF,TGTGCCAGCCGTACAGGGTACAACACTGAAGCTTTCTTT
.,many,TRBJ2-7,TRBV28,CASTTGGLSYEQYF,TGTGCCAGCACCACCGGGGGGCTCTCCTACGAGCAGTACTTC
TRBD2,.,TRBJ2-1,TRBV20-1,CSALRTSGRINEQFF,TGCAGTGCTTTACGGACTAGCGGGAGAATTAATGAGCAGTTCTTC
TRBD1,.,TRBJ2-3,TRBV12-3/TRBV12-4,CASSFLRDRRTDTQYF,TGTGCCAGCAGTTTTCTCAGGGACAGACGCACAGATACGCAGTATTTT
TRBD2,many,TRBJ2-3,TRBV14,CASSPFGQAGKDTQYF,TGTGCCAGCAGCCCCTTTGGCCAAGCGGGAAAAGATACGCAGTATTTT
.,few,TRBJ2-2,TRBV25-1,CASSDRGRATGELFF,TGTGCCAGCAGTGATAGGGGCAGGGCCACCGGGGAGCTGTTTTTT
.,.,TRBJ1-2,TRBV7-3,CASSSGGARGYTF,TGTGCCAGCAGCTCCGGGGGCGCTCGCGGCTACACCTTC
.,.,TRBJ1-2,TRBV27,CASSPGRLGSGYTF,TGTGCCAGCAGTCCCGGGCGGTTGGGTAGCGGCTACACCTTC
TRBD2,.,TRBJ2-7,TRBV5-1,CASSGLGLAGEEQYF,TGCGCCAGCAGCGGGCTGGGACTAGCGGGAGAAGAGCAGTACTTC
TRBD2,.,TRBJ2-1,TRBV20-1,CSARDQRGGVYNEQFF,TGCAGTGCTAGAGACCAGAGGGGAGGGGTATACAATGAGCAGTTCTTC
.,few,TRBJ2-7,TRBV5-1,CASSSVVHEQYF,TGCGCCAGCAGCTCTGTCGTCCACGAGCAGTACTTC
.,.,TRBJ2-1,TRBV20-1,CSVESEQFF,TGCAGTGTTGAGTCCGAGCAGTTCTTC
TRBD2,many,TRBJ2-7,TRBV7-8,CASSPGLAGVYEQYF,TGTGCCAGCTCACCCGGTCTAGCGGGAGTGTACGAGCAGTACTTC
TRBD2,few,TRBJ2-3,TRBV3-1,CASRTSGGTQYF,TGTGCCAGCAGAACTAGCGGAGGTACGCAGTATTTT
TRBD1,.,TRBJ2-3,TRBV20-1,CSARGPTGANTDTQYF,TGCAGTGCTAGAGGCCCAACAGGGGCCAACACAGATACGCAGTATTTT
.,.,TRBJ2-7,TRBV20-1,CSARDATECF,TGCAGTGCTAGAGATGCAACAGAGTGCTTC
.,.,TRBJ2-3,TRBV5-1,CASSITHPGTDTQYF,TGCGCCAGCAGCATAACCCATCCGGGCACAGATACGCAGTATTTT
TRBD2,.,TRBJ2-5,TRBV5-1,CASSAGLAQETQYF,TGCGCCAGCAGCGCCGGACTAGCTCAAGAGACCCAGTACTTC
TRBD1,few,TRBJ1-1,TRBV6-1,CASSPDRVDTEAFF,TGTGCCAGCAGTCCAGACAGGGTTGACACTGAAGCTTTCTTT
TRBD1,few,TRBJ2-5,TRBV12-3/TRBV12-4,CASSAGTGGETQYF,TGTGCCAGCAGTGCCGGGACAGGGGGAGAGACCCAGTACTTC
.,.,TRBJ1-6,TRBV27,CASSFARAWSPLHF,TGTGCCAGCAGTTTCGCCAGGGCATGGTCACCCCTCCACTTT
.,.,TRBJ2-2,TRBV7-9,CASSPLKNYITGELFF,TGTGCCAGCAGCCCGCTCAAGAACTACATCACCGGGGAGCTGTTTTTT
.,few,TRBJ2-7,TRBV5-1,CASSRTFDHEQYF,TGCGCCAGCAGCCGGACTTTTGACCACGAGCAGTACTTC
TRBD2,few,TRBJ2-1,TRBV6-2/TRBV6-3,CASSYLPSGSSSDEQFF,TGTGCCAGCAGTTATCTCCCTAGCGGGAGTAGTAGTGATGAGCAGTTCTTC
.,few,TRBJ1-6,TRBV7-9,CASSLSSNFNSPLHF,TGTGCCAGCAGCTTATCCAGCAACTTTAATTCACCCCTCCACTTT
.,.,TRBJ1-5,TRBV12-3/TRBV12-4,CASSRSMGVDNQPQHF,TGTGCCAGCAGCCGCTCCATGGGGGTAGACAATCAGCCCCAGCATTTT
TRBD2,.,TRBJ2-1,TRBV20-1,CSANGLAGVNEQFF,TGCAGTGCAAACGGACTAGCGGGAGTTAATGAGCAGTTCTTC
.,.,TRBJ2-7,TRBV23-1,CASSQSQGIYEQYF,TGCGCCAGCAGTCAATCTCAAGGGATCTACGAGCAGTACTTC
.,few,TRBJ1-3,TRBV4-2,CASSQEGHGPNTIYF,TGTGCCAGCAGCCAAGAAGGGCACGGACCAAACACCATATATTTT
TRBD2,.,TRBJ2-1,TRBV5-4,CASSFKLAGGGVYNEQFF,TGTGCCAGCAGCTTTAAACTAGCGGGAGGCGGGGTATACAATGAGCAGTTCTTC
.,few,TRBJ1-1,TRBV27,CASSRSPDTEAFF,TGTGCCAGCAGTCGATCCCCGGACACTGAAGCTTTCTTT
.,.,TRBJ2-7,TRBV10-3,CAISPGPGDEQYF,TGTGCCATCAGTCCGGGCCCAGGGGACGAGCAGTACTTC
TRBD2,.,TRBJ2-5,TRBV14,CASSQGRLAGGGVKGETQYF,TGTGCCAGCAGCCAAGGCCGGCTAGCGGGAGGCGGGGTAAAAGGAGAGACCCAGTACTTC
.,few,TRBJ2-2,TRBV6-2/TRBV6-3,CASSYLAAGNTGELFF,TGTGCCAGCAGTTACCTTGCGGCAGGGAACACCGGGGAGCTGTTTTTT
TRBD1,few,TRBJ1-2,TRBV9,CASSVSDRRPNGYTF,TGTGCCAGCAGCGTCTCGGACAGGAGACCCAATGGCTACACCTTC
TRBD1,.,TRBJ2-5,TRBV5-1,CASSLTRTGYQETQYF,TGCGCCAGCAGCTTGACCCGGACAGGGTACCAAGAGACCCAGTACTTC
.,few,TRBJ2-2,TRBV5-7,CASSLAGGLADTGELFF,TGTGCCAGCAGCTTGGCCGGGGGGCTAGCGGACACCGGGGAGCTGTTTTTT
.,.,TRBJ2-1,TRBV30,CAWSVTAGFNEQFF,TGTGCCTGGAGTGTAACCGCTGGCTTCAATGAGCAGTTCTTC
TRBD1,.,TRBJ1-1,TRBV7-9,CASSSTGVLNTEAFF,TGTGCCAGCAGCTCGACAGGGGTCCTGAACACTGAAGCTTTCTTT
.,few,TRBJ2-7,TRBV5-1,CASSLATTGGYEQYF,TGCGCCAGCAGCTTGGCGACCACCGGTGGCTACGAGCAGTACTTC
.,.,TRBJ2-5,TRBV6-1,CASRPGPGETQYF,TGTGCCAGCAGACCCGGCCCGGGCGAGACCCAGTACTTC
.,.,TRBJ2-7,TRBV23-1,CASSQSRRDSTYEQYF,TGCGCCAGCAGTCAATCGAGGCGGGACAGCACCTACGAGCAGTACTTC
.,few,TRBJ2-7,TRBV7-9,CASLPSGQNYEQYF,TGTGCCAGCCTCCCCTCGGGTCAAAACTACGAGCAGTACTTC
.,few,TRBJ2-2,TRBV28,CASSFLGPLSSGELFF,TGTGCCAGCAGTTTCCTGGGACCTCTCTCGTCGGGGGAGCTGTTTTTT
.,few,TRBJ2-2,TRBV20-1,CSARDTTGELFF,TGCAGTGCTAGAGATACCACCGGGGAGCTGTTTTTT
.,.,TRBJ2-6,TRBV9,CASSVGVNSGANVLTF,TGTGCCAGCAGCGTGGGGGTCAACTCTGGGGCCAACGTCCTGACTTTC
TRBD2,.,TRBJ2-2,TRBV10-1,CASREPGLGYTTGELFF,TGCGCCAGCAGAGAACCGGGACTAGGGTATACCACCGGGGAGCTGTTTTTT
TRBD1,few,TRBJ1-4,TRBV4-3,CASSHTGRGLEKLFF,TGCGCCAGCAGCCACACCGGCAGGGGGCTCGAAAAACTGTTTTTT
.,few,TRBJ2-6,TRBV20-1,CSASSSGANVLTF,TGCAGTGCTAGTTCCTCTGGGGCCAACGTCCTGACTTTC
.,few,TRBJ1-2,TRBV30,CAWSVSRVDGYTF,TGTGCCTGGAGTGTATCCAGGGTAGATGGCTACACCTTC